This T cell receptor beta chain came from a study of T cell responses to AZD1222 COVID-19 vaccine. Study outcomes and limitations: Rises in breadth and depth of Spike-specific TCRs came after two AZD1222 doses. Unmutated regions of variants are reportedly targeted by nearly half of spike-specific TCRs. At 160-218 and 743-854, vaccine-associated CD4 TCRs were dominant, and they spanned spike.

V lost 5 bases, J lost 5 bases, and 4 bases stayed unmatched. Per the germline V gene, CDR1 is MNHEY and CDR2 is SMNVEV (reference sequence). The CDR3 loop spans 14 amino acids. Clones were read by immunoSEQ multiplex PCR, and TCRdb kept only the in-frame ones, dropping some. The sample has approximately 150,000 clones, about 94% seen once. As concerns this clone: Its antigen remains unidentified.

Source: peripheral blood, taken on day 0 of AZD1222 vaccination. This sequence joins TRBV27 and TRBJ2-5; 11 bases match TRBD2. This TCR was sampled from an adult in good health. The CDR3 DNA sequence: TGTGCCAGCAGTGCTAGCGGGAGGTCCGAGACCCAGTACTTC. It is translated as CASSASGRSETQYF.